Following are 30 T cell receptor beta chains from one sample sequenced in a study of cytomegalovirus exposure and HLA in healthy donors. The PCR made use of 60 Vbeta and 13 Jbeta primers. Sequencing was performed with immunoSEQ multiplex PCR; in TCRdb, only in-frame clones are kept and a portion is missing. The sample lists about 170,000 clones, approximately 81% occurring once. Material: PBMCs. These receptors all stem from a boy aged 2-15 years in good health and CMV-seronegative.

On this clone itself: The conserved phenylalanine or tryptophan is not found at the CDR3 terminus, so this likely reflects a read error. V gene TRBV28 combines with J gene TRBJ1-2; no clear D. Per the germline V gene, CDR1 is MDHEN and CDR2 is SYDVKM. This CDR3 is 16 amino acids long. The ends were cut back, 2 bases at V and 4 bases at J, with 17 bases in the middle. This CDR3 is CASSLTPRGDRYGYTS. The CDR3 region has the DNA TGTGCCAGCAGTTTAACCCCGCGCGGAGACCGCTATGGCTACACCTCC.

This sequence joins TRBV27 and TRBJ1-1; the match to TRBD1 covers 8 bases. Germline V lookup: CDR1 MNHEY, CDR2 SMNVEV (reference sequence). This CDR3 region has 15 residues. V was pared by 2 bases and J by 2 bases, with 4 bases of the junction left unmatched. The CDR3 sequence is CASSLQGAGNTEAFF. CDR3 bases: TGTGCCAGCAGTTTACAGGGGGCGGGAAACACTGAAGCTTTCTTT.

The chain has TRBV5-1 and TRBJ2-7, with a possible D match to TRBD2 (5 bases). V shed 4 bases and J shed 5 bases, with 10 bases lying between them. The CDR3 extends over 12 amino acids. Germline loops: CDR1 SGHRS, CDR2 YFSETQ. The CDR3 nucleotides are TGCGCCAGCAGCCCTAACGGGGACGAGCAGTACTTC. Its protein product is CASSPNGDEQYF.

The chain is built from TRBV2 and TRBJ1-4; 11 bases fit TRBD1. J lost 6 bases, V lost 6 bases, and 3 bases had no gene match. CDR1 SNHLY and CDR2 FYNNEI come from the germline V gene. The CDR3 is 14 residues long. The CDR3 here is CASRDRGLYEKLFF. The DNA for the CDR3 is TGTGCCAGCAGGGACAGGGGGCTGTATGAAAAACTGTTTTTT.

This clone appeared once. The rearrangement links TRBV10-2 to TRBJ1-3; no definite D call. Germline loops: CDR1 WSHSY, CDR2 SAAADI. This CDR3 has 15 residues. Trimming shortened V by 7 bases and J by 0 bases, and 13 bases separated the two germline ends. The CDR3 protein is CASKVTGSSGNTIYF. The CDR3 DNA is TGCGCCAGCAAGGTAACCGGGAGCTCTGGAAACACCATATATTTT.

This clone has just one count. This rearrangement joins TRBV5-6 to TRBJ2-5, with D perhaps TRBD1 (6 bases). Germline V gives CDR1 SGHDT, CDR2 YYEEEE. V was pared by 4 bases and J by 5 bases, with 12 bases between. The CDR3 totals 13 residues. The CDR3 bases are TGTGCCAGCAGCGTCGCAGGGGTGGAGACCCAGTACTTC. Translating gives CASSVAGVETQYF.

This clone came up once. This chain connects TRBV27 to TRBJ2-3, with D perhaps matching TRBD1 (5 bases). CDR1 MNHEY and CDR2 SMNVEV come from the germline V gene (reference sequence). The V and J ends lost 4 bases and 1 base respectively, with 18 bases between them. There are 17 residues in the CDR3. This CDR3 reads CASSSHRRAYGTDTQYF. CDR3 nucleotide sequence: TGTGCCAGCAGTTCTCATCGCAGGGCGTACGGCACAGATACGCAGTATTTT.

This chain joins TRBV2 and TRBJ1-3; possible D gene TRBD1, 5 bases. The CDR3 runs 15 residues. Trimming left V 7 bases short and J 0 bases short, with 13 bases between. The germline V gene encodes CDR1 SNHLY and CDR2 FYNNEI. The CDR3 bases are TGTGCCAGCAAAGGGGAGGGAGTCTCTGGAAACACCATATATTTT. This sequence encodes CASKGEGVSGNTIYF.

The chain uses TRBV6-1 and TRBJ2-1; D is possibly TRBD1 (6 bases). V shed 8 bases and J shed 0 bases, with 14 bases lying between them. Germline CDR1 is MNHNS and CDR2 is SASEGT. This CDR3 comprises 15 residues. In DNA, the CDR3 is TGTGCCAGCGGAGAACAGGGTGGCTCCTACAATGAGCAGTTCTTC. Protein product: CASGEQGGSYNEQFF.

This chain connects TRBV21-1 to TRBJ2-1; the table names TRBD2, a call not compared with the DNA. TRBV21-1 is reported as a pseudogene. The CDR3 spans 18 residues. The CDR3 sequence: CASSKDLGRVCSYNEQFF. Written as DNA, the CDR3 is TGTGCCAGCAGCAAAGATCTAGGGCGGGTGTGCTCCTACAATGAGCAGTTCTTC.

This clone was detected only once. This chain connects TRBV7-2 to TRBJ1-5; the D gene is possibly TRBD1 (6 bases). Trimming shortened V by 1 base and J by 2 bases, and 9 bases separated the two germline ends. The length of the CDR3 is 15 residues. In germline, CDR1 is SGHTA, CDR2 FQGNSA. This chain's CDR3 is CASSLVSGGNQPQHF. For the CDR3, the DNA is TGTGCCAGCAGCTTAGTATCAGGGGGCAATCAGCCCCAGCATTTT. The full variable domain, rest sourced from reference TRBV7-2 and TRBJ1-5, is GAGVSQSPSNKVTEKGKDVELRCDPISGHTALYWYRQSLGQGLEFLIYFQGNSAPDKSGLPSDRFSAERTGGSVSTLTIQRTQQEDSAVYLCASSLVSGGNQPQHFGDGTRLSIL.

In regard to this clone: The sample contains more than one DNA sequence encoding this CDR3. The chain links TRBV28 to TRBJ1-5; no clear D. This CDR3 is 13 amino acids long. Germline CDR1 reads MDHEN; CDR2 reads SYDVKM. Trimming removed 3 bases at V and 1 base at J, with 4 bases between. This chain's CDR3 is CASSLRSNQPQHF. The CDR3 region has the DNA TGTGCCAGCAGTTTGCGCAGCAATCAGCCCCAGCATTTT.

The chain employs TRBV5-1 and TRBJ2-5; TRBD1 aligns across 9 bases. The CDR3 totals 14 residues. Per the germline V gene, CDR1 is SGHRS and CDR2 is YFSETQ. The V and J ends lost 4 bases and 5 bases, in that order; junction bases with no gene match: 6. The CDR3: CASSMTGGEETQYF. For the CDR3, the DNA is TGCGCCAGCAGCATGACAGGGGGAGAGGAGACCCAGTACTTC. Supplemented by reference TRBV5-1 and TRBJ2-5, the full variable domain reads KAGVTQTPRYLIKTRGQQVTLSCSPISGHRSVSWYQQTPGQGLQFLFEYFSETQRNKGNFPGRFSGRQFSNSRSEMNVSTLELGDSALYLCASSMTGGEETQYFGPGTRLLVL.

V usage is TRBV28 and J usage is TRBJ1-1; D call uncertain. This CDR3 has 16 residues. Germline V gives CDR1 MDHEN, CDR2 SYDVKM. The V gene lost 6 bases and the J gene lost 1 base, with 18 bases spanning the gap. CDR3 bases: TGTGCCAGCAGGGGGTGGGAGCGGGCTGGGAACACTGAAGCTTTCTTT. Protein sequence: CASRGWERAGNTEAFF.

To note about this clone: This specimen includes other DNA sequences encoding the same CDR3. The J gene is TRBJ2-3, the V gene TRBV6-4; TRBD2 agrees at 8 bases. The trim removed 3 bases at V and 1 base at J, leaving 0 bases unmatched. The germline CDR1 and CDR2 sequences are MRHNA and SNTAGT. The length of the CDR3 is 14 residues. The CDR3 sequence: CASSEAGGTDTQYF. The CDR3 DNA reads as TGTGCCAGCAGTGAAGCGGGGGGCACAGATACGCAGTATTTT.

The chain uses TRBV18 and TRBJ2-7; tentatively, D is TRBD1 (5 bases). The germline gives CDR1 KGHSH, CDR2 LQKENI. This CDR3 has 16 residues. Trimming left V 2 bases short and J 2 bases short, with 16 bases between. CDR3 protein: CASSPIGAAQTYEQYF. The CDR3 nucleotides read TGTGCCAGCTCACCAATAGGGGCAGCCCAGACCTACGAGCAGTACTTC.

J is TRBJ2-5 and V is TRBV19; 7 bases are shared with TRBD1. J was trimmed by 2 bases and V by 6 bases; bases with no gene match: 6. CDR1 and CDR2 from the germline V gene are LNHDA and SQIVND (reference sequence). CDR3 size: 14 residues. Here the CDR3 reads CASSPPGQQETQYF. Here the CDR3 DNA reads TGTGCCAGTAGCCCACCGGGACAGCAAGAGACCCAGTACTTC.

The V gene is TRBV27, the J gene TRBJ1-6; 7 bases agree with TRBD1. J was trimmed by 7 bases and V by 6 bases; bases with no gene match: 6. The CDR3 runs 14 residues. The germline CDR1 and CDR2 sequences are MNHEY and SMNVEV (reference sequence). This CDR3 reads CASSTGVSNSPLHF. CDR3 DNA sequence: TGTGCCAGCAGCACAGGGGTCAGCAATTCACCCCTCCACTTT.

V and J are TRBV29-1 and TRBJ2-7; 13 nucleotides align to TRBD2. Germline lookup yields CDR1 SQVTM and CDR2 ANQGSEA. This CDR3 region has 14 residues. J lost 5 bases, V lost 6 bases, and 7 bases had no gene match. The CDR3 coding sequence is TGCAGCGTCTGGACTAGCGGGAGTCGGGACGAGCAGTACTTC. Translating gives CSVWTSGSRDEQYF.

The rearrangement uses TRBV9 and TRBJ2-1; the match to TRBD1 covers 7 bases. This CDR3 comprises 15 residues. Germline CDR1 SGDLS, CDR2 YYNGEE. Trimming at V came to 6 bases and at J to 1 base, leaving 7 bases not matched to a gene. CDR3 coding DNA: TGTGCCAGCACCCAAGGGGGCATATCCTACAATGAGCAGTTCTTC. It is translated as CASTQGGISYNEQFF.

This chain uses TRBV27 with TRBJ2-3; no firm D call. This CDR3 spans 15 amino acids. Germline assignment: CDR1 MNHEY and CDR2 SMNVEV (reference sequence). Trimming took off 0 bases at V and 0 bases at J, with 7 bases between the two ends. CDR3 loop: CASSLSLQSTDTQYF. CDR3 bases: TGTGCCAGCAGTTTATCGCTCCAGAGCACAGATACGCAGTATTTT.

The V and J genes are TRBV28 and TRBJ2-3; possibly TRBD1 for D (5 bases). CDR3 length: 15 residues. V was pared by 3 bases and J by 0 bases, with 10 bases between. Germline V lookup: CDR1 MDHEN, CDR2 SYDVKM. CDR3 region: CASSFQGSSTDTQYF. The CDR3 nucleotides read TGTGCCAGCAGTTTTCAGGGCTCTAGCACAGATACGCAGTATTTT.

The chain uses TRBV28 and TRBJ1-1; TRBD1 matches at 10 bases. The germline V gene has CDR1 MDHEN and CDR2 SYDVKM. The CDR3 runs 16 residues. The V segment lost 3 bases and the J segment 7 bases; nucleotides outside the gene matches: 11. CDR3 loop: CASSFIDRGRGFEAFF. The CDR3, as DNA: TGTGCCAGCAGTTTTATCGACAGGGGGCGTGGCTTTGAAGCTTTCTTT.

This chain links TRBV6-1 with TRBJ2-1; 14 nucleotides match TRBD2. Germline-derived CDR1 and CDR2 are MNHNS and SASEGT. Trimming took 6 bases from V and 5 from J; bases not matched to a gene: 3. This CDR3 has 15 amino acids. The CDR3 region has the DNA TGTGCCAGCAGAACGGGACTAGCGGGGGACAATGAGCAGTTCTTC. This gives the protein CASRTGLAGDNEQFF.

The gene calls are TRBV19 and TRBJ1-2; a weak D match, TRBD1 (6 bases). The V gene lost 7 bases and the J gene lost 5 bases, with 11 bases spanning the gap. Germline CDR1 is LNHDA and CDR2 is SQIVND (reference sequence). This CDR3 spans 12 amino acids. This chain's CDR3 is CASTPGQYGYTF. The DNA for the CDR3 is TGTGCCAGTACCCCTGGACAGTATGGCTACACCTTC. The full variable domain, in which reference TRBV19 and TRBJ1-2 provide the parts outside the CDR3, is DGGITQSPKYLFRKEGQNVTLSCEQNLNHDAMYWYRQDPGQGLRLIYYSQIVNDFQKGDIAEGYSVSREKKESFPLTVTSAQKNPTAFYLCASTPGQYGYTFGSGTRLTVV.

This chain links TRBV6-1 with TRBJ2-7; no firm D call. V was clipped by 8 bases and J by 7 bases, with 21 bases between them. CDR1 and CDR2 (germline): MNHNS, SASEGT. This CDR3 is built from 14 residues. CDR3 region: CASLKVGISWEQYV. In DNA, the CDR3 is TGTGCCAGCCTGAAGGTGGGGATATCGTGGGAGCAGTACGTC.

The chain employs TRBV11-3 and TRBJ1-3; tentatively, D is TRBD1 (6 bases). The CDR3 totals 13 residues. Germline values: CDR1 SGHNT, CDR2 YENEEA. Trimming removed 5 bases from V and 4 bases from J, with 9 bases in between. The CDR3 spells CASSLGQGNTIYF. The DNA of the CDR3 is TGTGCCAGCAGCCTAGGACAGGGAAACACCATATATTTT.

The CDR3 region has the DNA TGTGCCAGTAGTATTTATATCTCCTACAATGAGCAGTTCTTC. Translated, it gives CASSIYISYNEQFF. V usage is TRBV19 and J usage is TRBJ2-1; no clear D. This CDR3 region has 14 residues. Germline CDR1 LNHDA, CDR2 SQIVND (reference sequence). Trimming took 3 bases from V and 0 from J, leaving 6 bases between them.

This clone was picked up one time. This chain joins TRBV5-6 and TRBJ1-4; D is perhaps TRBD1 (6 bases). This CDR3 contains 18 residues. Between the trimmed V and J ends, which lost 5 bases and 8 bases, there was a span of 28 bases. CDR1 and CDR2 (germline): SGHDT, YYEEEE. The CDR3 here is CASSSTHSRTAFQEKLFF. In DNA, the CDR3 is TGTGCCAGCAGTTCTACCCATAGTCGGACAGCTTTCCAGGAAAAACTGTTTTTT.

The V and J genes are TRBV27 and TRBJ2-7, with a weak D call TRBD1 (5 bases). This CDR3 spans 14 amino acids. V was cut by 5 bases and J by 4 bases, with 15 bases left in between. Germline loops: CDR1 MNHEY, CDR2 SMNVEV (reference sequence). The CDR3 DNA is TGTGCCAGCAGTCGCGGACATGAGTCTTACGAGCAGTACTTC. Translation gives CASSRGHESYEQYF.